The 2 T cell receptor beta chains below come from one sample, sequenced in a study of T-cell memory formation after mild COVID-19. TCRdb itself ran the 5' RACE reads through MiXCR, one entry per CDR3 protein. Of 250,000 or so distinct CDR3 sequences in the sample, approximately 19% were seen once. Sequences were obtained from PBMCs or a T cell subset sorted from them (not recorded which). Receptor source: a man aged 18 to 29 who had mild COVID-19 (a few samples of this study predate the infection). Cell type and time point are not known.

This clonotype was seen ten or more times. This chain joins TRBV10-2 and TRBJ1-5; no definite D call. This CDR3 is built from 13 residues. Trimming stripped 6 bases from V and 5 bases from J, with 11 bases between. Germline lookup yields CDR1 WSHSY and CDR2 SAAADI. CDR3 coding DNA: TGCGCCAGCAGCCCCGAGAGGGATCAGCCCCAGCATTTT. It yields the protein CASSPERDQPQHF.

The J gene is TRBJ1-2, the V gene TRBV19, with D unclear. The V gene lost 5 bases and the J gene lost 3 bases, with 7 bases spanning the gap. CDR1 and CDR2 (germline): LNHDA, SQIVND (reference sequence). The CDR3 loop spans 12 amino acids. The CDR3 sequence: CASSGDDYGYTF. The CDR3 bases are TGTGCCAGTAGTGGTGACGACTATGGCTACACCTTC.